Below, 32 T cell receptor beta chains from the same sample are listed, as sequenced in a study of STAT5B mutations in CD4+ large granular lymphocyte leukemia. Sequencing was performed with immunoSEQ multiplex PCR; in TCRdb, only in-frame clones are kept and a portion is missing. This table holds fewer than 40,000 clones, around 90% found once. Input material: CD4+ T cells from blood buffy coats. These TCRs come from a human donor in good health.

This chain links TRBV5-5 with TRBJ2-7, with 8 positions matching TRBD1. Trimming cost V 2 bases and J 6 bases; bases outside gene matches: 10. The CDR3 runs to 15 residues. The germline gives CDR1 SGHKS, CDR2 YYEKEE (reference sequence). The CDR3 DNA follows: TGTGCCAGCAGCTTTCAGTCAGGGGGCCGACTCGAGCAGTACTTC. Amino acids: CASSFQSGGRLEQYF.

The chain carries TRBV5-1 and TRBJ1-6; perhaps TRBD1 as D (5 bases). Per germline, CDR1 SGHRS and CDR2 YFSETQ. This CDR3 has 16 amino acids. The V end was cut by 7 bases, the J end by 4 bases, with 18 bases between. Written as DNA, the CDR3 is TGCGCCAGCCGAACAGGTTCGGATCATTATAATTCACCCCTCCACTTT. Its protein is CASRTGSDHYNSPLHF.

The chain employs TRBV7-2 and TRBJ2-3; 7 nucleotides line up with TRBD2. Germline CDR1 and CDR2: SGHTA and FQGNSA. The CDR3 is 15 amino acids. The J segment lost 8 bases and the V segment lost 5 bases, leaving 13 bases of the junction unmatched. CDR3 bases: TGTGCCAGCAGCCCAGATTCGGGACCGGGGGGTACGCAGTATTTT. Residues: CASSPDSGPGGTQYF.

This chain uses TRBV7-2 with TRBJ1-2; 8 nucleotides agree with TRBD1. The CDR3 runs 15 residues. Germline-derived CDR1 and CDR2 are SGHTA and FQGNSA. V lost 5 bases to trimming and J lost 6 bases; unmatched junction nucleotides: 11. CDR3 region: CASSARTGNPNGYTF. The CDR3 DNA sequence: TGTGCCAGCAGCGCCCGGACAGGGAATCCGAATGGCTACACCTTC.

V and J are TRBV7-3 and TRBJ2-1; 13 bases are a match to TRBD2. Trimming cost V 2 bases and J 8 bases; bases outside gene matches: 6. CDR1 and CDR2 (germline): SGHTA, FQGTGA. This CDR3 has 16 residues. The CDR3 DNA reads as TGTGCCAGCAGCTTATCGTGGACTAGCGGGAGATATGAGCAGTTCTTC. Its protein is CASSLSWTSGRYEQFF.

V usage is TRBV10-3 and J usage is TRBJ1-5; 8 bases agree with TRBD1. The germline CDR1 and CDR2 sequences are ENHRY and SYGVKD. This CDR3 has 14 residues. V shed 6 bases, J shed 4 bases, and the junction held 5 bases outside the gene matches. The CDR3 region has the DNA TGTGCCATCAGCCCGGGACAGGATAATCAGCCCCAGCATTTT. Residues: CAISPGQDNQPQHF.

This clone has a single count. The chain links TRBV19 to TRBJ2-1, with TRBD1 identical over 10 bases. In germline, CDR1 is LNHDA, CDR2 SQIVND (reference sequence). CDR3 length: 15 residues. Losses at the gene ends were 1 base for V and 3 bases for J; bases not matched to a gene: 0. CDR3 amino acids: CASSIGTGGYNEQFF. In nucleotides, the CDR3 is TGTGCCAGTAGTATAGGGACAGGGGGCTACAATGAGCAGTTCTTC.

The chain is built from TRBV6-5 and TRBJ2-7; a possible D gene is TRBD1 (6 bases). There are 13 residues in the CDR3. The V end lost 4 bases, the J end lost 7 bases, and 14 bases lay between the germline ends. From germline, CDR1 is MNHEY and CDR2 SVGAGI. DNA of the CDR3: TGTGCCAGCAGTTCCCTACAGGGTGCGGAGCAGTACTTC. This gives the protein CASSSLQGAEQYF.

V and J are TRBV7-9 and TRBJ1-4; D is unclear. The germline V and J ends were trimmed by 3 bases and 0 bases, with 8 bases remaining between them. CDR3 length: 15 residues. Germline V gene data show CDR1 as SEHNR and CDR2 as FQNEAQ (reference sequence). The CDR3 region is CASSFLPSTNEKLFF. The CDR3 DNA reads TGTGCCAGCAGCTTCCTGCCCTCAACTAATGAAAAACTGTTTTTT.

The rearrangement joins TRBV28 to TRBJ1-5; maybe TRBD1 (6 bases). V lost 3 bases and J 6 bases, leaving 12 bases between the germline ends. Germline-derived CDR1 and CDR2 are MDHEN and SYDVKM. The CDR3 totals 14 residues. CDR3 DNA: TGTGCCAGCAGTTTCATACAGGGCGGTCAGCCCCAGCATTTT. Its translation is CASSFIQGGQPQHF.

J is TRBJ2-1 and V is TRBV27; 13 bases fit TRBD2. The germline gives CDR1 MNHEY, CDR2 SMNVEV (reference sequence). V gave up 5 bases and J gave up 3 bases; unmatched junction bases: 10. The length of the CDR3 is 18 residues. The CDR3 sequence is CASSPGRTSGSYYNEQFF. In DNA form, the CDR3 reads TGTGCCAGCAGTCCCGGCCGGACTAGCGGGAGCTACTACAATGAGCAGTTCTTC.

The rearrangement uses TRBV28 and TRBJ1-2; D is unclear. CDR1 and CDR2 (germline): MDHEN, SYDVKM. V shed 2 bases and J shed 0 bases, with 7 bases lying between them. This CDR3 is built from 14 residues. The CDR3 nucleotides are TGTGCCAGCAGTTTAAGAAGGGCTAACTATGGCTACACCTTC. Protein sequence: CASSLRRANYGYTF.

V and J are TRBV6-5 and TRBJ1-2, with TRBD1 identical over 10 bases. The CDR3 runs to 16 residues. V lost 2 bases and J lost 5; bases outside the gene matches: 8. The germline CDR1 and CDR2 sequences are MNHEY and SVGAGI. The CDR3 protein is CASSYGAGTGVYGYTF. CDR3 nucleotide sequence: TGTGCCAGCAGTTACGGGGCCGGGACAGGGGTTTATGGCTACACCTTC.

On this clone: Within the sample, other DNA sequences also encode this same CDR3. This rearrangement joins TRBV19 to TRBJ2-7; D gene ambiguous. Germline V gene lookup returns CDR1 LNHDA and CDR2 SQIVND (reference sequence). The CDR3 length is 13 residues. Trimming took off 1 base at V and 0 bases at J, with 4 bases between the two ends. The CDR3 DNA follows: TGTGCCAGTAGTATAGGGGGCTCCTACGAGCAGTACTTC. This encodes CASSIGGSYEQYF.

The CDR3 sequence: CASSLATGRGTGELFF. The CDR3 DNA is TGCGCCAGCAGCTTGGCCACTGGGAGAGGGACCGGGGAGCTGTTTTTT. This rearrangement joins TRBV5-1 to TRBJ2-2, with D possibly TRBD2 on 5 matching bases. This CDR3 spans 16 amino acids. From germline, CDR1 is SGHRS and CDR2 YFSETQ. V dropped 0 bases and J dropped 5 bases, with 14 bases sitting between them.

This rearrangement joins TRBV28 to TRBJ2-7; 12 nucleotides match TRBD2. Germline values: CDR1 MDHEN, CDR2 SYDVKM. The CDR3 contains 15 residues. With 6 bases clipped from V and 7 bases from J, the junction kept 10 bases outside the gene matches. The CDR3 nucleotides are TGTGCCAGCAGGCTAGCGGGAGGGCCAAGGCAAGAGCAGTACTTC. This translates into CASRLAGGPRQEQYF.

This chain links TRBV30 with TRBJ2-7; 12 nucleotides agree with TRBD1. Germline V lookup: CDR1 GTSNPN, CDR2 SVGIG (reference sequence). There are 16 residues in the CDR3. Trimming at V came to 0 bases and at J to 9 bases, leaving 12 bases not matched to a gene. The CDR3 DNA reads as TGTGCCTGGAGTGTGAAGATAGTGGGGGACAGGGGGCTGCAGTACTTC. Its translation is CAWSVKIVGDRGLQYF.

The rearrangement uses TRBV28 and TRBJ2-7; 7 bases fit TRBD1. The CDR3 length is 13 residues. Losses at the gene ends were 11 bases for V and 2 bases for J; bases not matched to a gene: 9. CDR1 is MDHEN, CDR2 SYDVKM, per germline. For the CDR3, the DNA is TGTGCCCTTCAAAAGACAGGGACCTACGAGCAGTACTTC. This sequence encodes CALQKTGTYEQYF.

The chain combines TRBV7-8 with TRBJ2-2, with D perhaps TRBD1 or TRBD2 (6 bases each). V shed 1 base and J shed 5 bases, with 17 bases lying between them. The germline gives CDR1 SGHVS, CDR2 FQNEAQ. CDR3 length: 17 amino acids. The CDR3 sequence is CASSLEGGGPGTGELFF. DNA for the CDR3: TGTGCCAGCAGCTTAGAGGGGGGCGGGCCCGGGACCGGGGAGCTGTTTTTT.

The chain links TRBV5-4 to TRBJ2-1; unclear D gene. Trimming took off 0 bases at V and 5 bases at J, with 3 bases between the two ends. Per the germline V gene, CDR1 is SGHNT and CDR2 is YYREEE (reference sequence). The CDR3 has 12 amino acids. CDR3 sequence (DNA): TGTGCCAGCAGCTTGGGTGACAATGAGCAGTTCTTC. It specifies CASSLGDNEQFF.

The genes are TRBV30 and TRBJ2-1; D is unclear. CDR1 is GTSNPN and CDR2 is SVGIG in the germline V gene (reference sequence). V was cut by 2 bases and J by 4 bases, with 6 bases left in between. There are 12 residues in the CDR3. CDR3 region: CAWSHRYNEQFF. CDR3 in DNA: TGTGCCTGGAGTCATAGATACAATGAGCAGTTCTTC.

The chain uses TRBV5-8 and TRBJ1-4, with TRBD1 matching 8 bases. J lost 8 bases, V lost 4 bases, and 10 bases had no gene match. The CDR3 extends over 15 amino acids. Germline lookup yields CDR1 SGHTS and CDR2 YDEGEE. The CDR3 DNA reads TGTGCCAGCAGCCGCGGGGGACAGGAAGGAGAAAAACTGTTTTTT. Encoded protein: CASSRGGQEGEKLFF.

The CDR3 DNA reads TGTGCCAGCTCACTAAGACAGGGAAGTATAGCTGAAGCTTTCTTT. It yields the protein CASSLRQGSIAEAFF. V is TRBV18 and J is TRBJ1-1; 7 positions match TRBD1. The CDR3 loop spans 15 amino acids. V lost 4 bases, J lost 6 bases, and 11 bases stayed unmatched. CDR1 KGHSH and CDR2 LQKENI come from the germline V gene.

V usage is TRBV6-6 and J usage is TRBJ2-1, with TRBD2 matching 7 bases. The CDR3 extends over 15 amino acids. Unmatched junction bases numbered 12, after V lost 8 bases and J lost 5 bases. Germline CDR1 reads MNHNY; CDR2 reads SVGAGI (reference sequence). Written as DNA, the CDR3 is TGTGCCAGCTCTCACTGGCGGGAGCTCAACAATGAGCAGTTCTTC. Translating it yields CASSHWRELNNEQFF.

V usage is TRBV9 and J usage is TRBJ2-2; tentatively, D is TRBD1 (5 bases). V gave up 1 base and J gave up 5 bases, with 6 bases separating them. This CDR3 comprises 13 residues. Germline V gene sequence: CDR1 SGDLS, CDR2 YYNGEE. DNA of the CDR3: TGTGCCAGCAGCGTACAGGGAACCGGGGAGCTGTTTTTT. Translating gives CASSVQGTGELFF.

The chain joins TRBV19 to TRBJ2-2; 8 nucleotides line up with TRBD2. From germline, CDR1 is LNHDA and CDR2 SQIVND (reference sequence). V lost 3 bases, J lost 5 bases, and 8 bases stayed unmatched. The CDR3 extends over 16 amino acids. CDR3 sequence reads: CASSMGAGGSTGELFF. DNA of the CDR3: TGTGCCAGTAGTATGGGGGCGGGAGGTTCGACCGGGGAGCTGTTTTTT.

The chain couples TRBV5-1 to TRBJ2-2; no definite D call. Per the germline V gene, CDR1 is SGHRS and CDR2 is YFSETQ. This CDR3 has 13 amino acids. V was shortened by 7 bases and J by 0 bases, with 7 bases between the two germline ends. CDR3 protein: CASRAANTGELFF. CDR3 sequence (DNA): TGCGCCAGCCGGGCAGCGAACACCGGGGAGCTGTTTTTT.

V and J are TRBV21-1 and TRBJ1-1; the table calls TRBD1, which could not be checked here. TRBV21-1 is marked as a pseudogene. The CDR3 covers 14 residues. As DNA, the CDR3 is TGTGCCAGCAGCAAATTCACAGGGGCGGCGATCGCTTTCTTT. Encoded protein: CASSKFTGAAIAFF.

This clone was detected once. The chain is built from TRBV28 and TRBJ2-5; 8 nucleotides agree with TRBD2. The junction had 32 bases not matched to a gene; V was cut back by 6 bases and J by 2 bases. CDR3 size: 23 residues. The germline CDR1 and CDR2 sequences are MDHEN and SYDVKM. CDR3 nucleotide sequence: TGTGCCAGCAGCCTGAAGGGACGGGCTCGACTTACATGGAGAACTAGCGGACAAGAGACCCAGTACTTC. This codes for CASSLKGRARLTWRTSGQETQYF.

In DNA form, the CDR3 reads TGTGCCAGTACGGGGCGGGGCGCGACCTCCTACGAGCAGTACTTC. Encoded protein: CASTGRGATSYEQYF. The chain couples TRBV19 to TRBJ2-7; D might be TRBD2 (6 bases). Per the germline V gene, CDR1 is LNHDA and CDR2 is SQIVND (reference sequence). The CDR3 is 15 residues long. V was pared by 7 bases and J by 0 bases, with 16 bases between.

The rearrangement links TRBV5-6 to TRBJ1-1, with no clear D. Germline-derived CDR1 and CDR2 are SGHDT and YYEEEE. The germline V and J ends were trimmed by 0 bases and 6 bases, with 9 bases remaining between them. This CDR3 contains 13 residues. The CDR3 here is CASSLGRRPEAFF. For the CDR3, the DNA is TGTGCCAGCAGCTTGGGCCGCCGCCCTGAAGCTTTCTTT.

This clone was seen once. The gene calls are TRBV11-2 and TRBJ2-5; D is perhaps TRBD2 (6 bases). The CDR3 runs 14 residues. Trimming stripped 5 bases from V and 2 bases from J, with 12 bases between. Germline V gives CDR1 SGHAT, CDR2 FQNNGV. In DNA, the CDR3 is TGTGCCAGCAGCCAAATAGCGGTTCAAGAGACCCAGTACTTC. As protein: CASSQIAVQETQYF.